The T cell receptor beta chain under discussion was sequenced for a study of T-cell memory formation after mild COVID-19. Study in general: Clustering of TCRs was largely donor specific.

MiXCR was run by TCRdb on the 5' RACE reads, yielding one entry per CDR3 protein. Of about 610,000 distinct CDR3 sequences listed, 17% are singletons. CDR1 is MNHEY, CDR2 SVGEGT, per germline. CDR3 length: 15 amino acids. Trimming took off 6 bases at V and 4 bases at J, with 15 bases between the two ends. The sample taken for sequencing was PBMCs or a T cell subset sorted from them (not recorded which). The clonotype was recovered from an adult woman who had mild COVID-19 (a few samples of this study predate the infection). Cell type and time point are not known. The chain employs TRBV6-2 or TRBV6-3 and TRBJ2-2; perhaps TRBD2 as D (6 bases). The CDR3 DNA sequence: TGTGCCAGCAGCTCAAGACTGGGGGGCACCGGGGAGCTGTTTTTT. Protein product: CASSSRLGGTGELFF.